This T cell receptor beta chain originates from a study of cytomegalovirus exposure and HLA in healthy donors. V was pared by 6 bases and J by 8 bases, with 11 bases of the junction left unmatched. The CDR3 is 15 amino acids. Per germline, CDR1 SGHAT and CDR2 FQDESV (reference sequence). The PCR was carried out with 60 Vbeta primers and 13 Jbeta primers. Generated by immunoSEQ multiplex PCR, the TCRdb table keeps only in-frame clones and is missing some. The data show roughly 100,000 clones, with approximately 71% seen just once and 2% to 3% held by the top ten. Material: PBMCs. The clonotype originates from a man aged 40-49 years in good health and CMV-seronegative. The genes are TRBV11-1 and TRBJ2-1; 9 bases map to TRBD2. This CDR3 is CASSSIGRGGDEQFF. CDR3 coding DNA: TGTGCCAGCAGTTCAATCGGGCGGGGGGGTGATGAGCAGTTCTTC. The full variable domain, with the rest looked up from reference TRBV11-1 and TRBJ2-1, is EAEVAQSPRYKITEKSQAVAFWCDPISGHATLYWYRQILGQGPELLVQFQDESVVDDSQLPKDRFSAERLKGVDSTLKIQPAELGDSAMYLCASSSIGRGGDEQFFGPGTRLTVL.